This entry is about one T cell receptor (beta chain). Its antigen remains unidentified. The method was immunoSEQ multiplex PCR; TCRdb's version includes in-frame clones alone and lacks a portion of them. The sample carries about 78,000 clones, roughly 93% recorded once. The entry originates in a study of OX40 agonist ivuxolimab in advanced cancers. Overall study context: Every 2 weeks, patients got intravenous ivuxolimab at one of six dose levels (0.01-10 mg/kg). Mean age approximately 59 years, range about 23 to 80; approximately 83% male. Study-level findings and limits: The antigens recognized by the expanded peripheral T cells, that is their antigen specificity, were not determined.

This CDR3 spans 13 amino acids. With V trimmed by 2 bases and J by 7 bases, 3 bases remained unmatched. Germline CDR1 SGHRS, CDR2 YFSETQ. This specimen was CD4+ or CD8+ T cells sorted from blood, taken in a trial of the OX40 agonist ivuxolimab. The chain couples TRBV5-1 to TRBJ2-3; 8 bases fit TRBD1. The sequence came from an adult with an advanced solid tumor such as melanoma, head and neck, liver or kidney cancer. The CDR3 loop reads CASSFGQGNTQYF. The CDR3 region has the DNA TGCGCCAGCAGCTTCGGACAGGGCAATACGCAGTATTTT.